This T cell receptor beta chain was obtained from a study of metastatic and nonmetastatic thyroid tumors. Across the study: Samples came from malignant and benign thyroid patients, and repertoires were compared across blood and tumor or nodule tissue. General observations from the study: Reports indicated that malignant thyroid tumors showed significantly higher TCR beta diversity than benign nodules did, in blood and tumor.

Each patient went into thyroid surgery without having received any treatment. In the original workflow: The study's classifier, a distant-metastasis tool for papillary thyroid cancer, was built using CDR3 differences across clinicopathological groups. TCRdb reprocessed the PCR reads using MiXCR. These V and J calls rely on TCRdb rather than the paper's analysis. The data contain 15,000 to 20,000 clones, roughly 26% of them seen just once; the ten biggest clones take up roughly 14%. For this clone: Its antigen is undetermined. A junction boundary mismatches the germline segment, possibly from a read error.

The specimen was adjacent normal tissue. This receptor was taken from a female donor with papillary thyroid cancer or a benign thyroid nodule (not recorded which). Some clones in this sample may be carry-over from other donors' samples.

As DNA, the CDR3 is TGCAGTGTTCGGGGGAGTGGTTACGAGCAGTATTTC. Its protein is CSVRGSGYEQYF. This chain uses TRBV20-1 with TRBJ2-7, with D possibly being TRBD2 (6 bases). Germline CDR1 is DFQATT and CDR2 is SNEGSKA (reference sequence). CDR3 length equals 12 residues.